This entry is about one T cell receptor beta chain. Germline V lookup: CDR1 KGHSH, CDR2 LQKENI. The CDR3 sequence is 17 residues long. After removal of 4 bases from V and 2 bases from J, the junction contained 11 bases not matched to a gene. This specimen belongs to a study of T-cell reconstitution after alpha-beta-depleted transplantation in children. Preparation of the TCRbeta library used unique molecular identifiers. TCRdb reanalysed the PCR reads using MiXCR and keeps one entry per CDR3 protein. Seen here are just under 550,000 distinct CDR3 sequences, about 18% observed once, and the top ten hold less than 4%.

The TCR was taken from a human donor who donated a stem cell graft to a child with acute lymphoblastic leukemia. The gene calls are TRBV18 and TRBJ2-1; TRBD2 matches 7 bases. Sequenced material: PBMCs from the stem cell graft donor, taken from the stem cell graft. The CDR3 DNA sequence: TGTGCCAGCTCACTAACGAGTATCCGGGGGGCCTACAATGAGCAGTTCTTC. Translated: CASSLTSIRGAYNEQFF.